This T cell receptor beta chain was retrieved from a study of blood T cell repertoires in COVID-19. Study-level information: In each case, the material was cDNA or gDNA derived from T cells, B-cell-depleted T cells, or PBMCs.

Participants were aged roughly 18 to 100 years from more than 20 US areas. V shed 1 base and J 6 bases; nucleotides not matched to a gene: 8. This CDR3 has 16 amino acids. From germline, CDR1 is MGHRA and CDR2 YSYEKL. Libraries were prepared by immunoSEQ multiplex PCR; TCRdb keeps only in-frame clonotypes and omits some of them. The sample lists 180,000 or so clones; about 80% were seen once. This TCR was sampled from a man aged 35 to 55 who had recovered from COVID-19. The rearrangement links TRBV4-1 to TRBJ1-4, with TRBD1 identical over 7 bases. The specimen sequenced was PBMCs or T cells enriched from blood (not recorded which). CDR3: CASSQGGQEPYEKLFF. CDR3 DNA sequence: TGCGCCAGCAGCCAAGGCGGACAGGAACCGTATGAAAAACTGTTTTTT.